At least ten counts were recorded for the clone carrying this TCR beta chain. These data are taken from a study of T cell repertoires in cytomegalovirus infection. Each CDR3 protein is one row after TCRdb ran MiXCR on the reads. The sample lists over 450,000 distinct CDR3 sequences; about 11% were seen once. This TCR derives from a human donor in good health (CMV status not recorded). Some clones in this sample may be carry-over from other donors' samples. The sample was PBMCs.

The CDR3 nucleotides are TGTGCCAGCCGTGATGGACTAGCGGGGTGGAAGCAGTTCTTC. Translation: CASRDGLAGWKQFF. J is TRBJ2-1 and V is TRBV5-6; 12 bases are a match to TRBD2. The CDR3 has 14 amino acids. Trimming at V came to 7 bases and at J to 11 bases, leaving 10 bases not matched to a gene. Germline loops: CDR1 SGHDT, CDR2 YYEEEE.